This T cell receptor (beta chain) originates from a study of CD8 T cells in Susac syndrome. Patients with Susac syndrome met diagnostic criteria defined recently for definite or probable disease. The germline V gene encodes CDR1 LNHDA and CDR2 SQIVND (reference sequence). The CDR3 loop spans 17 amino acids. J gave up 2 bases and V 5 bases, and 10 bases lay outside the gene matches. Notes on this clonotype: Its cognate antigen is unknown.

About 0.5 to 1 ug RNA was reverse transcribed with random hexamers. MiXCR, run by TCRdb on the immunoSEQ multiplex PCR reads, gives a single entry per CDR3 protein. Of more than 150,000 distinct CDR3 sequences in the sample, 95% were seen once. Study-wide findings and caveats: In TEMRA cells and active patients, CD8+ clonal expansion in Susac reached its peak.

This chain joins TRBV19 and TRBJ2-2; 8 positions match TRBD2. This receptor was obtained from a human donor with Susac syndrome. The sequenced material came from CD8+ T cells from PBMCs. The CDR3 loop reads CASSALGGGTNTGELFF. In DNA form, the CDR3 reads TGTGCCAGTAGTGCCCTCGGCGGGGGGACCAACACCGGGGAGCTGTTTTTT.